Presented here are 21 T cell receptor beta chains from one specimen sequenced in a study of lymphopenia after photon versus proton radiotherapy. Assay: immunoSEQ multiplex PCR; the TCRdb copy retains only in-frame clones and omits some. In the table there are about 26,000 clones, 75% to 90% of which are singletons. This specimen was peripheral blood, taken from a patient treated with photon-based radiotherapy. These TCRs come from a man in his thirties or forties with gastric cancer.

The rearrangement joins TRBV7-9 to TRBJ2-2; D gene uncertain. Germline V lookup: CDR1 SEHNR, CDR2 FQNEAQ (reference sequence). CDR3 size: 12 residues. V gave up 1 base and J gave up 6 bases, with 3 bases separating them. The CDR3 protein is CASSLDAGELFF. CDR3 in DNA: TGTGCCAGCAGCTTAGACGCCGGGGAGCTGTTTTTT.

This chain joins TRBV6-6 and TRBJ2-1; no definite D call. In germline, CDR1 is MNHNY, CDR2 SVGAGI (reference sequence). CDR3 length: 13 amino acids. The V gene lost 0 bases and the J gene lost 8 bases, with 8 bases spanning the gap. CDR3 sequence (DNA): TGTGCCAGCAGTTACTCGGTCAATGATGAGCAGTTCTTC. It is translated as CASSYSVNDEQFF.

This sequence joins TRBV11-2 and TRBJ1-1; no reliable D call. This CDR3 is 15 amino acids long. V gave up 3 bases and J gave up 2 bases, with 13 bases separating them. Germline CDR1 reads SGHAT; CDR2 reads FQNNGV. CDR3 nucleotide sequence: TGTGCCAGCAGCTTCGGGAGTTGGGAAAACACTGAAGCTTTCTTT. Amino acids: CASSFGSWENTEAFF.

This rearrangement joins TRBV9 to TRBJ1-6; D is perhaps TRBD1 (6 bases). Germline assignment: CDR1 SGDLS and CDR2 YYNGEE. Trimming removed 5 bases from V and 2 bases from J, with 17 bases in between. This CDR3 has 17 residues. The CDR3 DNA follows: TGTGCCAGCAGTTTAACCGGGGGGGCCGCCTATAATTCACCCCTCCACTTT. Amino acid sequence: CASSLTGGAAYNSPLHF.

The V gene is TRBV28, the J gene TRBJ2-1, with 8 positions matching TRBD1. Germline V gene data show CDR1 as MDHEN and CDR2 as SYDVKM. The CDR3 is 17 residues long. Unmatched junction bases numbered 10, after V lost 4 bases and J lost 2 bases. The CDR3 DNA reads TGTGCCAGCAGTTCGCTGGGCGGACAGGGTCCCTACAATGAGCAGTTCTTC. Its protein product is CASSSLGGQGPYNEQFF.

Here the CDR3 reads CASSPHGTRQQYF. CDR3 in DNA: TGTGCCAGTAGTCCGCACGGGACCCGTCAGCAGTACTTC. The chain has TRBV19 and TRBJ2-7; perhaps D is TRBD1 or TRBD2 (5 bases each). Trimming left V 5 bases short and J 8 bases short, with 16 bases between. In germline, CDR1 is LNHDA, CDR2 SQIVND (reference sequence). The CDR3 consists of 13 residues.

This clone has a handful of counts. The chain joins TRBV4-2 to TRBJ1-4; 7 bases fit TRBD1. Per the germline V gene, CDR1 is LGHNA and CDR2 is YNFKEQ. CDR3 size: 17 residues. J gave up 4 bases and V 2 bases, and 10 bases lay outside the gene matches. The DNA of the CDR3 is TGTGCCAGCAGCCAACACTTAACAGGGGAGGGTAATGAAAAACTGTTTTTT. This translates into CASSQHLTGEGNEKLFF.

The chain employs TRBV7-7 and TRBJ2-5; D unclear. Germline CDR1 reads SSHAT; CDR2 reads FNYEAQ (reference sequence). This CDR3 contains 17 residues. Trimming removed 6 bases from V and 5 bases from J, with 25 bases in between. The CDR3: CASSDNQGITVDETQYF. The CDR3 DNA reads TGTGCCAGCAGTGATAACCAAGGGATCACCGTCGACGAGACCCAGTACTTC.

V is TRBV5-4 and J is TRBJ2-5, with 9 bases that match TRBD1. This CDR3 is built from 14 residues. The germline CDR1 and CDR2 sequences are SGHNT and YYREEE (reference sequence). The trim removed 4 bases at V and 5 bases at J, leaving 6 bases unmatched. The CDR3 coding sequence is TGTGCCAGCAGCAAACAGGGGGCGGAGGAGACCCAGTACTTC. Protein: CASSKQGAEETQYF.

The J gene is TRBJ1-4, the V gene TRBV6-5; TRBD1 agrees at 9 bases. Per the germline V gene, CDR1 is MNHEY and CDR2 is SVGAGI. The CDR3 extends over 14 amino acids. J was trimmed by 12 bases and V by 7 bases; bases with no gene match: 12. The CDR3 region has the DNA TGTGCCAGCACGTCAGGACAGGGGCACCCTCAACTGTTTTTT. It encodes CASTSGQGHPQLFF.

This chain joins TRBV28 and TRBJ1-1, with TRBD1 matching 7 bases. The CDR3 has 14 residues. The V segment lost 5 bases and the J segment 1 base; nucleotides outside the gene matches: 4. Germline V gives CDR1 MDHEN, CDR2 SYDVKM. For the CDR3, the DNA is TGTGCCAGCAGTACAGGGGCCGGGAACACTGAAGCTTTCTTT. This sequence encodes CASSTGAGNTEAFF.

The J gene is TRBJ2-3, the V gene TRBV4-2; D ambiguous. V was pared by 0 bases and J by 12 bases, with 10 bases between. Per the germline V gene, CDR1 is LGHNA and CDR2 is YNFKEQ. The CDR3 has 12 residues. The CDR3 protein is CASSQDDAPQYF. The CDR3 nucleotides are TGTGCCAGCAGCCAAGACGATGCCCCTCAGTATTTT.

The genes are TRBV5-1 and TRBJ1-3; D might be TRBD1 (5 bases). This CDR3 contains 17 residues. V was cut by 4 bases and J by 4 bases, with 21 bases left in between. The germline gives CDR1 SGHRS, CDR2 YFSETQ. Here the CDR3 DNA reads TGCGCCAGCAGCCCGACGCTCAGGGCCGCGGGAGGAAACACCATATATTTT. Translation: CASSPTLRAAGGNTIYF.

V usage is TRBV10-3 and J usage is TRBJ2-2; 8 bases align to TRBD2. Germline V gene sequence: CDR1 ENHRY, CDR2 SYGVKD. The CDR3 has 13 amino acids. Here the CDR3 DNA reads TGTGCAATTAGCGGGGACAACACCGGGGAGCTGTTTTTT. This sequence encodes CAISGDNTGELFF.

This clone turned up a few times. The genes are TRBV19 and TRBJ1-2; D is ambiguous. The V and J ends lost 6 bases and 2 bases respectively, with 13 bases between them. The CDR3 covers 14 residues. Looked up from germline, CDR1 is LNHDA and CDR2 is SQIVND (reference sequence). CDR3: CASRMDGRNYGYTF. The CDR3 nucleotides are TGTGCCAGTAGAATGGACGGTCGCAACTATGGCTACACCTTC.

The rearrangement uses TRBV7-9 and TRBJ2-5; D is undetermined. Trimming took 5 bases from V and 5 from J, leaving 12 bases between them. The CDR3 length is 13 residues. CDR1 and CDR2 (germline): SEHNR, FQNEAQ (reference sequence). CDR3 in amino acids: CASSPEGGETQYF. In nucleotides, the CDR3 is TGTGCCAGCAGCCCTGAAGGTGGGGAGACCCAGTACTTC.

The V call is TRBV13, the J call TRBJ2-5; D could derive from TRBD1 or TRBD2 (5 bases each). The V end lost 5 bases, the J end lost 12 bases, and 16 bases lay between the germline ends. Germline CDR1 PRHDT, CDR2 FYEKMQ (reference sequence). The CDR3 has 12 amino acids. DNA of the CDR3: TGTGCCAGCAGCAAAGGAAGGGGACGGGAGTACTTC. It translates to CASSKGRGREYF.

The rearrangement links TRBV2 to TRBJ1-1, with TRBD1 identical over 8 bases. This CDR3 has 14 amino acids. Trimming at V came to 9 bases and at J to 4 bases, leaving 10 bases not matched to a gene. The germline gives CDR1 SNHLY, CDR2 FYNNEI. This CDR3 reads CARKQGVATTEAFF. The CDR3 DNA reads TGTGCCAGGAAACAGGGGGTTGCCACCACTGAAGCTTTCTTT.

This clone appeared once. This chain links TRBV5-4 with TRBJ2-3; D might be TRBD1 or TRBD2, each matching 5 bases. V lost 0 bases, J lost 6 bases, and 8 bases lay in between. The CDR3 spans 13 residues. Looked up from germline, CDR1 is SGHNT and CDR2 is YYREEE (reference sequence). The DNA for the CDR3 is TGTGCCAGCAGCTTGGCGGGACGCGATACGCAGTATTTT. Amino acids: CASSLAGRDTQYF.

This rearrangement joins TRBV5-5 to TRBJ2-7; no clear D. CDR1 SGHKS and CDR2 YYEKEE come from the germline V gene (reference sequence). The CDR3 is 14 amino acids. V lost 0 bases, J lost 5 bases, and 12 bases lay in between. DNA of the CDR3: TGTGCCAGCAGCTTGGTCTGGAGTTCCCACGAGCAGTACTTC. It specifies CASSLVWSSHEQYF.

V and J are TRBV6-6 and TRBJ1-3; the D gene is possibly TRBD1 (5 bases). Germline values: CDR1 MNHNY, CDR2 SVGAGI (reference sequence). This CDR3 is built from 15 residues. V was shortened by 5 bases and J by 0 bases, with 11 bases between the two germline ends. The CDR3 region is CASSLGDSSGNTIYF. CDR3 sequence (DNA): TGTGCCAGCAGTCTTGGTGACAGCTCTGGAAACACCATATATTTT.